This T cell receptor beta chain came from a study of cytomegalovirus exposure and HLA in healthy donors. With 60 Vbeta and 13 Jbeta primers, the PCR was carried out. Here immunoSEQ multiplex PCR was the method, and the copy in TCRdb shows in-frame clones only, minus some. In the table there are 90,000 to 120,000 clones, 82% of which are singletons. The germline gives CDR1 SGHDT, CDR2 YYEEEE. CDR3 length equals 16 residues. Donors counted as nominally healthy when sampled, yet unrecorded immune exposures were likely. About this clone itself: Germline is not matched at one junction end, which may reflect a read error.

The material sequenced was PBMCs. This receptor was taken from a man under 40 in good health and CMV-seropositive. The chain carries TRBV5-6 and TRBJ2-7; 9 bases map to TRBD1. CDR3 in DNA: TGTGCCAGCACCTTGGGCGCGGGACAGGGTAGGTACGAGCAGTACTTC. Translating gives CASTLGAGQGRYEQYF. The variable domain in full, with the rest retrieved from reference TRBV5-6 and TRBJ2-7, is DAGVTQSPTHLIKTRGQQVTLRCSPKSGHDTVSWYQQALGQGPQFIFQYYEEEERQRGNFPDRFSGHQFPNYSSELNVNALLLGDSALYLCASTLGAGQGRYEQYFGPGTRLTVT.